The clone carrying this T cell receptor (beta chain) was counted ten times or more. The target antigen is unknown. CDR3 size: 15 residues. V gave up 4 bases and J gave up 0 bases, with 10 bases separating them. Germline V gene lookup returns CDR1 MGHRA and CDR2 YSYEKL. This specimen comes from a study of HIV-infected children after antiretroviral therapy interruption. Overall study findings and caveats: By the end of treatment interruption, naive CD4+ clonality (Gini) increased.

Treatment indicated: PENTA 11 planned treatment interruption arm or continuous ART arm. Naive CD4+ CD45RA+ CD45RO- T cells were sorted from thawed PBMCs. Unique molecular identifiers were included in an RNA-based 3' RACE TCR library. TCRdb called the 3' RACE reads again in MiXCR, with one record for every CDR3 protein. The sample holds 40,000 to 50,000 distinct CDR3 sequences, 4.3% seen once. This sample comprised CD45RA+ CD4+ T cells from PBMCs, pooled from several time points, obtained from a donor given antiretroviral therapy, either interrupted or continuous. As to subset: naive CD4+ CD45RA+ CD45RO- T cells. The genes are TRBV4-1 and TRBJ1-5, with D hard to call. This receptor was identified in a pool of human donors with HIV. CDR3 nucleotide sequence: TGCGCCAGCAGCCCCCTCCCTGATAGCAATCAGCCCCAGCATTTT. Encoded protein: CASSPLPDSNQPQHF.